What follows is one T cell receptor beta chain and its context. This specimen comes from a study of blood T cell repertoires in COVID-19. Study-level background: The study drew acute and convalescent COVID-19 samples from the United States, Italy and Spain. The cDNA or gDNA used as material had been derived from T cells, B-cell-depleted T cells, or PBMCs.

Clones were read by immunoSEQ multiplex PCR, and TCRdb kept only the in-frame ones, dropping some. The data show about 430,000 clones, over 75% seen once. Categorization into cohorts depended on clinical history that participants reported. Within 2 weeks of study entry, exposed participants had contacted a PCR-confirmed or clinician-diagnosed COVID-19 case. The CDR3 covers 15 residues. V shed 4 bases, J shed 9 bases, and the junction held 10 bases outside the gene matches. Germline V gene data show CDR1 as MRHNA and CDR2 as SNTAGT. The gene calls are TRBV6-4 and TRBJ1-5; TRBD1 agrees at 9 bases. The sequence derives from a young woman who had been exposed to COVID-19. The material sequenced was PBMCs or T cells enriched from blood (not recorded which). CDR3 sequence: CASSAGTGHPWPQHF. CDR3 nucleotides: TGTGCCAGCAGTGCCGGGACAGGGCACCCTTGGCCCCAGCATTTT.